This TCR beta chain was recorded in a study of CD8 T cells in ankylosing spondylitis. General study points: Significant enrichment of disease-linked clones was reportedly seen in matched ankylosing spondylitis synovial fluid. It appeared that ankylosing spondylitis blood was characterized by a TCR beta motif of fewer than 10 highly homologous variants. A subset of motif variants has previously been described in the synovial fluid and blood of reactive arthritis.

V shed 3 bases and J 1 base; nucleotides not matched to a gene: 4. CDR3 length: 16 amino acids. Germline-derived CDR1 and CDR2 are LGHDT and YNNKEL (reference sequence). Each TCR beta library was made by quantitative 5'-RACE that incorporated molecular barcodes. TCRdb reprocessed the 5' RACE reads via MiXCR and lists one record per CDR3 protein. There are about 220,000 distinct CDR3 sequences in the sample; 15% to 20% occur only once, and about 42% lies in the top ten. This clonotype has a handful of counts. Its matching antigen is unknown. The sequencing sample was made of blood, either unsorted or a sorted T cell fraction (not recorded which). The chain recombines TRBV3-1 with TRBJ2-1, with TRBD2 identical over 9 bases. The clonotype originates from a male donor with ankylosing spondylitis. The DNA of the CDR3 is TGTGCCAGCAGCCATTGGCGGGAGGGTTCCTACAATGAGCAGTTCTTC. It specifies CASSHWREGSYNEQFF.